This T cell receptor beta chain is drawn from a study of shared clonotypes between healthy human individuals. Study-wide context: Researchers assigned three CD4 naive, three CD4 memory, two CD8 naive and one CD8 memory plate to each donor.

Study-wide findings and caveats: Represented diversity (both genetic and exposure-history) was limited by the small number of donors.

Concerning this clone itself: Its antigen is undetermined.

Authors' methods: Filtering differed for immunoSEQ, which gave only junction sequences without quality scores. TCRdb's copy holds only in-frame clones and misses some; the assay was immunoSEQ multiplex PCR. V, J and clone size were drawn from that table, and D and trimming were deduced from the DNA. This sample has 2 million to 2.5 million clones, with roughly 92% found just once. Trimming pared 0 bases from V and 2 bases from J, leaving 13 bases between. CDR1 and CDR2 (germline): LGHNA, YSLEER. The CDR3 sequence is 17 residues long. This receptor was taken from a man aged 18 to 30 in good health. Some clones in this sample may be carry-over from other donors' samples. The sequenced material came from naive CD4+ T cells from PBMCs. Subset here: CD45RA+ positively selected. The chain couples TRBV4-3 to TRBJ1-4; D gene unclear. CDR3 nucleotides: TGCGCCAGCAGCCAAGACCCCCCCCGGGGTACTAATGAAAAACTGTTTTTT. This sequence encodes CASSQDPPRGTNEKLFF.